These 20 T cell receptor beta chains were sequenced from one sample in a study of shared clonotypes between healthy human individuals. The method was immunoSEQ multiplex PCR; TCRdb's version includes in-frame clones alone and lacks a portion of them. The sample includes some 2.3 million clones, 93% of them seen just once. The sample consisted of naive CD4+ T cells from PBMCs. Subset noted: CD45RA+ positively selected. Receptors were obtained from a man younger than 35 in good health. Some clones in this sample may be carry-over from other donors' samples.

The chain carries TRBV13 and TRBJ1-1; D remains unclear. Germline CDR1 and CDR2: PRHDT and FYEKMQ (reference sequence). The CDR3 runs to 11 residues. The V gene lost 6 bases and the J gene lost 0 bases, with 2 bases spanning the gap. The CDR3 bases are TGTGCCAGCAGTCTGAACACTGAAGCTTTCTTT. Translated: CASSLNTEAFF.

This rearrangement joins TRBV27 to TRBJ2-3; D not resolved. V was pared by 5 bases and J by 4 bases, with 16 bases between. This CDR3 spans 15 amino acids. Germline assignment: CDR1 MNHEY and CDR2 SMNVEV (reference sequence). CDR3 DNA: TGTGCCAGCAGTCTAACCGCCGTATGGGCAGATACGCAGTATTTT. Translation gives CASSLTAVWADTQYF.

This clone was found once. This sequence joins TRBV5-4 and TRBJ1-2; TRBD1 is a possible D gene (6 bases). V lost 0 bases and J lost 6, with 15 bases in between. The CDR3 covers 15 residues. Germline V lookup: CDR1 SGHNT, CDR2 YYREEE (reference sequence). CDR3 in DNA: TGTGCCAGCAGCTTGGCCCAGACAGGAGGGGATGGCTACACCTTC. Encoded protein: CASSLAQTGGDGYTF.

The V call is TRBV18, the J call TRBJ1-5; D call uncertain. The CDR3 totals 17 residues. Trimming cost V 3 bases and J 5 bases, with 20 bases left between them. Germline V CDR1 and CDR2: KGHSH, LQKENI. Here the CDR3 DNA reads TGTGCCAGCTCACCTTTGTTGACCCCGTCCAATGATCAGCCCCAGCATTTT. It is translated as CASSPLLTPSNDQPQHF.

The rearrangement joins TRBV11-2 to TRBJ2-1, with TRBD2 matching over 7 bases. This CDR3 is 17 amino acids long. The V gene's germline CDR1 is SGHAT and CDR2 FQNNGV. The V and J ends lost 4 bases and 2 bases, in that order; junction bases with no gene match: 11. CDR3: CASSYALGAGAYNEQFF. CDR3 bases: TGTGCCAGCAGCTACGCCCTAGGGGCGGGGGCCTACAATGAGCAGTTCTTC.

The genes are TRBV6-6 and TRBJ2-7; D is unclear. Between the trimmed V and J ends, which lost 0 bases and 6 bases, there was a span of 6 bases. The CDR3 has 12 residues. CDR1 is MNHNY, CDR2 SVGAGI, per germline (reference sequence). The CDR3 sequence is CASSYSRSEQYF. DNA for the CDR3: TGTGCCAGCAGTTACTCGAGGAGCGAGCAGTACTTC.

V usage is TRBV10-3 and J usage is TRBJ1-5, with a possible D match to TRBD1 (6 bases). This CDR3 comprises 13 residues. CDR1 is ENHRY, CDR2 SYGVKD, per germline. Between the trimmed V and J ends, which lost 3 bases and 6 bases, there was a span of 9 bases. The CDR3 sequence: CAISDRGAQPQHF. As DNA, the CDR3 is TGTGCCATCAGTGACAGGGGAGCTCAGCCCCAGCATTTT.

V is TRBV12-5 and J is TRBJ2-7; the D gene is possibly TRBD2 (5 bases). This CDR3 contains 14 residues. Germline-derived CDR1 and CDR2 are LGHNT and FRNRAP. The V end lost 5 bases, the J end lost 5 bases, and 16 bases lay between the germline ends. CDR3 loop: CASGPGIQGHEQYF. Here the CDR3 DNA reads TGTGCTAGTGGTCCCGGGATCCAAGGACACGAGCAGTACTTC.

A word on this clone: Other DNA sequences from this sample encode an identical CDR3 as well. V gene TRBV28 combines with J gene TRBJ2-2; the D is unclear. Trimming took off 4 bases at V and 6 bases at J, with 3 bases between the two ends. The CDR3 sequence is 11 residues long. CDR1 and CDR2 (germline): MDHEN, SYDVKM. CDR3 bases: TGTGCCAGCAGTTCGTCCGGGGAGCTGTTTTTT. Encoded protein: CASSSSGELFF.

The chain carries TRBV9 and TRBJ2-7, with a weak D call TRBD1 (5 bases). V lost 0 bases, J lost 0 bases, and 10 bases lay in between. The CDR3 covers 15 residues. The germline V gene encodes CDR1 SGDLS and CDR2 YYNGEE. The CDR3 coding sequence is TGTGCCAGCAGCGTAGCTTCTGGGGCCTCCTACGAGCAGTACTTC. This gives the protein CASSVASGASYEQYF. The full variable domain, with the rest looked up from reference TRBV9 and TRBJ2-7, is DSGVTQTPKHLITATGQRVTLRCSPRSGDLSVYWYQQSLDQGLQFLIQYYNGEERAKGNILERFSAQQFPDLHSELNLSSLELGDSALYFCASSVASGASYEQYFGPGTRLTVT.

The DNA for the CDR3 is TGTGCCAGCAGCTTGGGGCCGGCAGGCAGAAAAATGAACACCGGGGAGCTGTTTTTT. Amino acid sequence: CASSLGPAGRKMNTGELFF. J is TRBJ2-2 and V is TRBV5-4, with unresolved D. Germline lookup yields CDR1 SGHNT and CDR2 YYREEE (reference sequence). The CDR3 sequence is 19 residues long. The V end was cut by 0 bases, the J end by 1 base, with 19 bases between.

The chain combines TRBV15 with TRBJ1-5, with a weak D call TRBD1 (5 bases). Germline CDR1 is LNHNV and CDR2 is YYDKDF (reference sequence). Trimming removed 11 bases from V and 4 bases from J, with 18 bases in between. CDR3 length: 14 residues. This chain's CDR3 is CAANRDGPNQPQHF. In DNA, the CDR3 is TGTGCCGCAAACCGGGACGGCCCTAATCAGCCCCAGCATTTT.

The rearrangement joins TRBV30 to TRBJ2-1; D is unresolved. The CDR3 has 11 amino acids. Trimming removed 5 bases from V and 5 bases from J, with 7 bases in between. The germline gives CDR1 GTSNPN, CDR2 SVGIG (reference sequence). CDR3 coding DNA: TGTGCCTGGGCCCCCAACAATGAGCAGTTCTTC. Translating gives CAWAPNNEQFF.

V is TRBV28 and J is TRBJ2-1; the match to TRBD2 covers 14 bases. Per germline, CDR1 MDHEN and CDR2 SYDVKM. The CDR3 length is 17 residues. Trimming at V came to 5 bases and at J to 8 bases, leaving 11 bases not matched to a gene. The CDR3 coding sequence is TGTGCCAGCAGTCCTCCCGGGACTAGCGGGAGTGGGGATGAGCAGTTCTTC. Protein product: CASSPPGTSGSGDEQFF.

The J gene is TRBJ2-7, the V gene TRBV4-3, with 12 nucleotides matching TRBD2. Germline V CDR1 and CDR2: LGHNA, YSLEER. Trimming at V came to 0 bases and at J to 7 bases, leaving 7 bases not matched to a gene. The CDR3 is made up of 16 amino acids. The DNA for the CDR3 is TGCGCCAGCAGCCAAGATTGGCTAGCGGGAGGGCGGGAGCAGTACTTC. The encoded protein is CASSQDWLAGGREQYF.

V gene TRBV5-1 combines with J gene TRBJ2-3, with D perhaps matching TRBD1 or TRBD2 (7 bases each). Germline V gene sequence: CDR1 SGHRS, CDR2 YFSETQ. Trimming left V 5 bases short and J 3 bases short, with 16 bases between. The length of the CDR3 is 15 residues. The CDR3 loop is CASRGEGQRTDTQYF. The DNA of the CDR3 is TGCGCCAGCAGGGGGGAGGGACAGCGTACAGATACGCAGTATTTT.

The genes are TRBV7-8 and TRBJ2-4, with D tentatively TRBD2 (6 bases). The V gene's germline CDR1 is SGHVS and CDR2 FQNEAQ. This CDR3 has 17 amino acids. V was trimmed by 3 bases and J by 0 bases, leaving 15 bases between them. The CDR3 coding sequence is TGTGCCAGCAGCTTCCCCCGACTGGGACTAGCCAAAAACATTCAGTACTTC. Amino acid sequence: CASSFPRLGLAKNIQYF.

This clone was counted once. This chain joins TRBV5-1 and TRBJ2-5; 8 bases map to TRBD2. Germline V lookup: CDR1 SGHRS, CDR2 YFSETQ. Losses at the gene ends were 0 bases for V and 7 bases for J; bases not matched to a gene: 11. The CDR3 covers 16 residues. The CDR3 region is CASSLEVSAGGVTQYF. The CDR3 region has the DNA TGCGCCAGCAGCTTGGAGGTTAGCGCGGGAGGTGTGACCCAGTACTTC.

This CDR3 reads CASSLSQGRRGRGYTF. In DNA, the CDR3 is TGTGCCAGCAGCTTGTCGCAGGGAAGAAGGGGGCGCGGCTACACCTTC. This chain links TRBV5-4 with TRBJ1-2, with 7 bases that match TRBD1. Germline V gives CDR1 SGHNT, CDR2 YYREEE (reference sequence). The CDR3 consists of 16 residues. The V and J ends lost 1 base and 8 bases, in that order; junction bases with no gene match: 14.

V gene TRBV28 combines with J gene TRBJ1-5; a weak D match, TRBD1 (6 bases). The CDR3 extends over 16 amino acids. In germline, CDR1 is MDHEN, CDR2 SYDVKM. V was clipped by 7 bases and J by 0 bases, with 16 bases between them. DNA for the CDR3: TGTGCCAGCATCGAGGGGGGGCAGGGTAGCAATCAGCCCCAGCATTTT. It is translated as CASIEGGQGSNQPQHF.